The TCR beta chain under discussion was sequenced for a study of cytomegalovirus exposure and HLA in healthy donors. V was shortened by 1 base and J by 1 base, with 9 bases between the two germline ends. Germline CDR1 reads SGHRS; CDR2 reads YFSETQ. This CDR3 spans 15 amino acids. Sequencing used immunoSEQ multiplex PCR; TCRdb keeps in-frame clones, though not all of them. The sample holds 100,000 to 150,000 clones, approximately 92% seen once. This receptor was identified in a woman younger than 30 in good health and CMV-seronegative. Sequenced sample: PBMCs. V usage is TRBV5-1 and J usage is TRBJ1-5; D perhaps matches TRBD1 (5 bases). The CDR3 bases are TGCGCCAGCAGCTTGACAGGATCGAGCAATCAGCCCCAGCATTTT. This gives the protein CASSLTGSSNQPQHF.